This TCR beta chain was obtained from a study of T cell responses to AZD1222 COVID-19 vaccine (dated by TCRdb to the early 2020s). General notes on the study: Because spike-specific TCR depth and breadth did not differ between the two schedules, AZD1222 recipients who got a second dose at roughly 4 weeks were pooled with those who got a second dose at roughly 12 weeks. A total of 233 trial participants underwent TCR sequencing, of whom nearly 210 received two doses of AZD1222 and about 26 received two doses of the MenACWY control vaccine. Trial participants were enrolled by age into 18-55, 56-69 and 70-plus year subgroups, with about 150, 28 and 57 TCR-sequenced participants respectively. What the research found in general, with its limitations: Conclusions about previously exposed vaccinees were limited because only a handful of AZD1222 recipients were SARS-CoV-2 seropositive at baseline. Most participants were white British and females outnumbered males, and the authors suggested that clonal diversity may have been underestimated. After two AZD1222 doses, spike-specific TCR breadth and depth were significantly higher than at day 0 and than in MenACWY recipients. In the small 56-69-year group, the increase in depth fell short of significance, most likely because of low power. Nearly half of unique spike-specific TCRs reportedly recognized epitopes outside regions mutated in the B.1.351 and B.1.1.7 variants. CD4 TCRs associated with the vaccine covered the entire spike protein, and the dominant responses were in regions 160-218 and 743-854. Because no day 14 peak-response samples were available, the repertoires could be characterized only after the peak T cell response.

This specimen's time point label, interpreted: baseline before first vaccination. The vaccinee samples were drawn from two UK trials, COV001 and COV002, one of which was a single-blind randomized controlled phase 2/3 trial testing AZD1222 (ChAdOx1 nCoV-19) in healthy adults. Trial participant PBMC samples were collected at day 0 and day 28 after the second dose for TCRbeta chain sequencing. This clone is a singleton in its sample. No antigen is known for it. No much larger clone is present one base from it, and per-base qualities are unavailable. The CDR3 sequence holds 20 residues, the cysteine and phenylalanine included. The CDR3 DNA has 60 bases and is translated from base 1. V is cut by 3 bases and J by 1 base, and the space between the germline ends is 28 bases. CDR1 and CDR2 are drawn from the germline V gene (reference sequence): LNHNV, YYDKDF. The CDR3 regions of human TCRbeta chains were subjected to immunosequencing. The authors' pipeline ran thus. Repertoire TCRs were matched against a reference library of SARS-CoV-2-specific TCRs generated with the MIRA antigen-specificity platform. Breadth meant the fraction of unique TCRs that were SARS-CoV-2-associated, whereas depth meant the fraction of total T cells that were SARS-CoV-2-associated. Using the MIRA data, every spike-specific TCR was mapped to the spike region that the TCR reacted to and assigned to either a CD4 or a CD8 class. Log10-transformed breadth and depth values were compared by one-way ANOVA with Sidak's multiple comparisons tests. The clones in this table, taken by TCRdb from immuneACCESS, are in-frame only. Not every clone is retained; where verified, under half of the shortfall comes from an unresolved V gene, and the cause of the rest is unknown. For V, J and clone size, that table is used; D and trimming come from the DNA. This sample comprises 120,000 or so clones, around 89% of them detected only once. Approximately 3.1% of the sample is taken by the ten largest.

This TCR was sampled from an adult in good health. In this chain, TRBV15 is recombined with TRBJ2-7; the best D guess is TRBD2, with 5 bases matching. The sample in question was peripheral blood, obtained on day 0 of AZD1222 vaccination. The bases are TGTGCCACCAGCAGGATAGACAACACAGCGGTGAGGGAAGGTTCCTACGAGCAGTACTTC. Its protein is CATSRIDNTAVREGSYEQYF.